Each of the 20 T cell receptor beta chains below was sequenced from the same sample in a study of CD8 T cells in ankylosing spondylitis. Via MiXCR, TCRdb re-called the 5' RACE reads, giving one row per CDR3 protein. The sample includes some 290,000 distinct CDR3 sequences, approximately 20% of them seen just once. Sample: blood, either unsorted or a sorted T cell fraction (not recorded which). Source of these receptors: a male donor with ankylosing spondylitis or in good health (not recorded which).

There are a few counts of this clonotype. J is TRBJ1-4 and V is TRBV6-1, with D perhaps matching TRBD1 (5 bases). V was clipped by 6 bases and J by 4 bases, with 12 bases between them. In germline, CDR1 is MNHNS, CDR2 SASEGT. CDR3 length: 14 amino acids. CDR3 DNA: TGTGCCAGCAGCGCCGCGGGGCTTAATGAAAAACTGTTTTTT. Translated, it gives CASSAAGLNEKLFF.

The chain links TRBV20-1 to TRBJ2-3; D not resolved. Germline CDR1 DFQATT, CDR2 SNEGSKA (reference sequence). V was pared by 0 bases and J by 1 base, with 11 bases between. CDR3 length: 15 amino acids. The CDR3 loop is CSARDRRKGTDTQYF. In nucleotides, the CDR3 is TGCAGTGCTAGAGATCGTCGGAAGGGCACAGATACGCAGTATTTT.

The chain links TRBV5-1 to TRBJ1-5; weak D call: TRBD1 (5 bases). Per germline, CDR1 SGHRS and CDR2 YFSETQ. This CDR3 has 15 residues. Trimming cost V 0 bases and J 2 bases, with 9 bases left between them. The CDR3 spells CASSLEGTGNQPQHF. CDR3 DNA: TGCGCCAGCAGCTTGGAGGGGACGGGCAATCAGCCCCAGCATTTT.

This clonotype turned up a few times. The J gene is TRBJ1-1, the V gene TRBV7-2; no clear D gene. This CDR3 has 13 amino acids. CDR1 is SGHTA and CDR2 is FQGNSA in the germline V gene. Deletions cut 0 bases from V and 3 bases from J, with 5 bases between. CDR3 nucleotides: TGTGCCAGCAGCTTAGCGTACGACACTGAAGCTTTCTTT. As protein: CASSLAYDTEAFF.

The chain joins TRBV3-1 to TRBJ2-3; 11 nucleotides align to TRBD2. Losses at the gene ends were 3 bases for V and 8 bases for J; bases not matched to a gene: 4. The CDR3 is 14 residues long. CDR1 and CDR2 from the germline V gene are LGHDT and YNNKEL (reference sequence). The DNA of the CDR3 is TGTGCCAGCAGCCACGGTGGGACTAGCGGTACGCAGTATTTT. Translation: CASSHGGTSGTQYF.

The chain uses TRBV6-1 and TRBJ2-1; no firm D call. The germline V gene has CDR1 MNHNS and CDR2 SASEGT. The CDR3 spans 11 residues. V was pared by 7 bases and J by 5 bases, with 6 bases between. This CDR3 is CASTVNNEQFF. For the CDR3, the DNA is TGTGCCAGCACCGTCAACAATGAGCAGTTCTTC.

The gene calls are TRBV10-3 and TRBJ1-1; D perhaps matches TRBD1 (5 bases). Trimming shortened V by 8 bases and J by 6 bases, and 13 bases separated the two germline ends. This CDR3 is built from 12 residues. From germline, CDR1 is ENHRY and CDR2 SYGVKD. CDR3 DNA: TGTGCCATCGGGGGAACTGGCGCTGAAGCTTTCTTT. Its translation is CAIGGTGAEAFF.

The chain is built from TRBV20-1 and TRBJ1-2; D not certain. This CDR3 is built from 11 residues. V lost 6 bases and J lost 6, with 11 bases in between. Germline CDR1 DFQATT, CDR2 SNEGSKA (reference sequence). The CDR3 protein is CSAQENHGYTF. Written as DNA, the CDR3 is TGCAGTGCCCAGGAGAACCATGGCTACACCTTC.

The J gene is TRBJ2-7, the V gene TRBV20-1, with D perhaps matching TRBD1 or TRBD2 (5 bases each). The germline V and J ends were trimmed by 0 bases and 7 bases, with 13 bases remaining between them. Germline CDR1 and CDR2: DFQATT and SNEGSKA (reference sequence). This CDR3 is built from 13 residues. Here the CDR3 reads CSARDGTPLEQYV. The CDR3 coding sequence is TGCAGTGCTAGAGATGGGACCCCGTTAGAGCAGTACGTC.

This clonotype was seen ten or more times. CDR3 sequence: CASTPREGQPQHF. In DNA, the CDR3 is TGTGCCAGCACCCCCAGGGAGGGTCAGCCCCAGCATTTT. This rearrangement joins TRBV6-2 or TRBV6-3 to TRBJ1-5; possibly TRBD1 for D (5 bases). Trimming left V 7 bases short and J 6 bases short, with 13 bases between. The CDR3 is 13 amino acids. Germline V gene sequence: CDR1 MNHEY, CDR2 SVGEGT.

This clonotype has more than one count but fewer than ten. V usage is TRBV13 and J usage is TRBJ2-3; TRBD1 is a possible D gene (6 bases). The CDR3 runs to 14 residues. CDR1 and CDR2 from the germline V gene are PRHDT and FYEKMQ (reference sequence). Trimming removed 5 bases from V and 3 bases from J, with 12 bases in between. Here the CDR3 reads CASSPQQGTDTQYF. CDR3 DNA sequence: TGTGCCAGCAGCCCACAGCAGGGGACAGATACGCAGTATTTT.

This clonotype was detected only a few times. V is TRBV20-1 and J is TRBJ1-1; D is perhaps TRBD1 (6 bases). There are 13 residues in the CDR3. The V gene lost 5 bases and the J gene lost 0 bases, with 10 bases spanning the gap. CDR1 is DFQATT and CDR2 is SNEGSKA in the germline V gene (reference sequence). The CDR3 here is CSAAGTLNTEAFF. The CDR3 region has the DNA TGCAGTGCTGCCGGGACACTGAACACTGAAGCTTTCTTT.

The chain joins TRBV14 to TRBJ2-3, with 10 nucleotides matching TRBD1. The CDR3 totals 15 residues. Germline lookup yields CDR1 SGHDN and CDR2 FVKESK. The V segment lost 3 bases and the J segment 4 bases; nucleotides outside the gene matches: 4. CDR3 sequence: CASSQTGQGSDTQYF. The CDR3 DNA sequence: TGTGCCAGCAGCCAGACGGGACAGGGGTCAGATACGCAGTATTTT.

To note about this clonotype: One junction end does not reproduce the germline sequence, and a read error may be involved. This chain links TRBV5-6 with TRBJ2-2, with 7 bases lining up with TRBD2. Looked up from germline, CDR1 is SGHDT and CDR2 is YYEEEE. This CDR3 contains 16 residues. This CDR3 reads CASSSLRSGNAGELFF. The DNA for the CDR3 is TGTGCCAGCAGCTCGTTACGCAGCGGGAACGCCGGGGAGCTGTTTTTT.

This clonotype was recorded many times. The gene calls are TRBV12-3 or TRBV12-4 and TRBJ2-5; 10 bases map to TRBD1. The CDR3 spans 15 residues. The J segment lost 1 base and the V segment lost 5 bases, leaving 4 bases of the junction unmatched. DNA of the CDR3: TGTGCCAGCAGTACCGGGACAGGGGTCCAAGAGACCCAGTACTTC. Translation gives CASSTGTGVQETQYF.

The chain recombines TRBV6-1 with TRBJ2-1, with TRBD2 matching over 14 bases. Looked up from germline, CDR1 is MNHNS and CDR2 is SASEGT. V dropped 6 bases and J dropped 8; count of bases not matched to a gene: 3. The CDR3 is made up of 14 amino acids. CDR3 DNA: TGTGCCAGCAGGCCGGGACTAGCGGGGGATGAGCAGTTCTTC. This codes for CASRPGLAGDEQFF.

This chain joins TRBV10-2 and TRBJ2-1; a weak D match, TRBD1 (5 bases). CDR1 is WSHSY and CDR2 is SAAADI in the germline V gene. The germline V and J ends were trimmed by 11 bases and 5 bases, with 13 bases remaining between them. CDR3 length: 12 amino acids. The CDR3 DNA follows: TGCGCCCTCATTGGCAGGGACAATGAGCAGTTCTTC. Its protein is CALIGRDNEQFF.

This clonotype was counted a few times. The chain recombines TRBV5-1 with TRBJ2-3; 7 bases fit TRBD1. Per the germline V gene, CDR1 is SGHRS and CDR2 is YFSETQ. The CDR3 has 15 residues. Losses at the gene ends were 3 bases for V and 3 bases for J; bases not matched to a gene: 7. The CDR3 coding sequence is TGCGCCAGCAGCTCGCCGCACAGGGGAACAGATACGCAGTATTTT. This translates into CASSSPHRGTDTQYF.

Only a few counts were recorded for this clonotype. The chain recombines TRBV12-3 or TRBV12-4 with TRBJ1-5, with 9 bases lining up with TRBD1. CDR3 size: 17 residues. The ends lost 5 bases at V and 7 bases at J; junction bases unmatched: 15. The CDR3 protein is CASSPGTGKRENQPQHF. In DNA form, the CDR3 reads TGTGCCAGCAGTCCCGGGACAGGGAAAAGGGAGAACCAGCCCCAGCATTTT.

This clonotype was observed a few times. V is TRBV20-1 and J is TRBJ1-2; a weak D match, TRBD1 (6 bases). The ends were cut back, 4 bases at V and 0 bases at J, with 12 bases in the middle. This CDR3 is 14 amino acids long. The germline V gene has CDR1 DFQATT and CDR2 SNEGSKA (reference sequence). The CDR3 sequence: CSANRDTTNYGYTF. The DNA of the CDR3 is TGCAGTGCTAACCGGGACACGACTAACTATGGCTACACCTTC.